The rows below give T cell receptor beta chains drawn from one sample of a study of Graves' ophthalmopathy and Graves' hyperthyroidism. TCRdb re-analysed the multiplex PCR reads in MiXCR, keeping a single row per CDR3 protein. In the table there are 650,000 to 900,000 distinct CDR3 sequences, about 44% of which are singletons. Specimen: peripheral blood. The receptors here all came from an adult man with Graves' ophthalmopathy. CDR3s include the opening cysteine and the closing phenylalanine or tryptophan. The D gene is left open where the match is weak. Size tells how often a clone was seen (once, few, many) or the class of an expanded clone, and some rows leave it out.

size,J,V,D,DNA,CDR3
once,TRBJ2-5,TRBV25-1,TRBD1,TGTGCCAGCAGTGATAGTGCCGGGACAGGGTGGTTC,CASSDSAGTGWF
many,TRBJ1-6,TRBV2,TRBD1,TGTGCCAGCAGTGAAAGTGACAGGGTGAATTCACCCCTCCACTTT,CASSESDRVNSPLHF
few,TRBJ2-7,TRBV7-2,TRBD2,TGTGCCAGCAGCGAGACTAGCGGCTTCCCAAACGAGCAGTACTTC,CASSETSGFPNEQYF
-,TRBJ1-6,TRBV30,TRBD1,TGTGCCTGGAGTGTTCGGGGACAGTATAATTCACCCCTCCACTTT,CAWSVRGQYNSPLHF
many,TRBJ2-7,TRBV10-3,TRBD1,TGTGCCATCAGTGAGGGACAGGGGTACGAGCAGTACTTC,CAISEGQGYEQYF
many,TRBJ1-2,TRBV10-3,-,TGTGCCATCAGTGTAGGTTTCAGAACTAACTATGGCTACACCTTC,CAISVGFRTNYGYTF
many,TRBJ1-1,TRBV20-1,-,TGCAGTGCCGCCTTGGGGAGAACGAACACTGAAGCTTTCTTT,CSAALGRTNTEAFF
-,TRBJ2-7,TRBV7-9,-,TGTGCCAGCAGCTCCAGGTCCGTCTACGAGCAGTACTTC,CASSSRSVYEQYF
few,TRBJ2-2,TRBV10-3,TRBD2,TGTGCCATCAGTTCTGGGACTAGCGCCTTACCCAACACCGGGGAGCTGTTTTTT,CAISSGTSALPNTGELFF
many,TRBJ1-5,TRBV2,-,TGTGCCAGCAGTGGAAGACGGGGGAGTCATCAGCCCCAGCATTTT,CASSGRRGSHQPQHF
-,TRBJ1-4,TRBV10-3,-,TGTGCCATCAGTGATGGGCTGTTTTTT,CAISDGLFF
many,TRBJ1-1,TRBV2,-,TGTGCCAGCATTTCCACTGAAGCTTTCTTT,CASISTEAFF
few,TRBJ2-2,TRBV15,-,TGTGCCACCAGCAGATCTCCCCCCGGGCAGGCCGGGACCGGGGAGCTGTTTTTT,CATSRSPPGQAGTGELFF
many,TRBJ1-5,TRBV15,-,TGTGCCACCAGCAGAGATCGGGGGGGGCACAATAGCAATCAGCCCCAGCATTTT,CATSRDRGGHNSNQPQHF
many,TRBJ1-1,TRBV20-1,-,TGCAGTGCTAGTGGCGATGGGGAAGCTTTCTTT,CSASGDGEAFF
-,TRBJ1-5,TRBV29-1,-,TGCAGCGTTGTCGGGTTAGGGGATCAGCCCCAGCATTTT,CSVVGLGDQPQHF
-,TRBJ2-5,TRBV2,TRBD2,TGTGCCAGCAGTGAAGCGGGGGAGGGGGAGACCCAGTACTTC,CASSEAGEGETQYF
-,TRBJ1-5,TRBV19,TRBD1,TGTGCCAGTAGTAAACAGGGGGACAATCAGCCCCAGCATTTT,CASSKQGDNQPQHF
many,TRBJ2-5,TRBV27,TRBD1,TGTGCCAGCAGTTTGACAGGGGGCAGTCAGACCCAGTACTTC,CASSLTGGSQTQYF
many,TRBJ2-5,TRBV7-2,TRBD2,TGTGCCAGCAGCTTATCCAGCGGGAGGGCCCCCGTAGAGACCCAGTACTTC,CASSLSSGRAPVETQYF
few,TRBJ2-5,TRBV5-1,TRBD1,TGCGCCAGCAGCTTGGAGGGGGCCAATGGGGAGACCCAGTACTTC,CASSLEGANGETQYF
-,TRBJ1-1,TRBV2,TRBD1,TGTGCCAGCAGTGAATGGGACAGAATGAACACTGAAGCTTTCTTT,CASSEWDRMNTEAFF
-,TRBJ2-7,TRBV6-5,TRBD1,TGTGCCAGCAGTTACTCGGGACAGGGAGGGGACGAGCAGTACTTC,CASSYSGQGGDEQYF
few,TRBJ1-2,TRBV20-1,TRBD1,TGCAGTGCTAGGGGGCTCCTCACAGGGGAAGGGAACTATGGCTACACCTTC,CSARGLLTGEGNYGYTF
-,TRBJ1-5,TRBV10-3,-,TGTGCCATCAGTGAGTCTTTAGGACAGTACAATCAGCCCCAGCATTTT,CAISESLGQYNQPQHF
once,TRBJ2-7,TRBV6-2/TRBV6-3,-,TGTGCCAGCAGTTCCCTGAGCTACAGGTCAGCGTCCCCCTACGAGCAGTACTTC,CASSSLSYRSASPYEQYF
many,TRBJ1-6,TRBV11-1,-,TGTGCCAGCAGCCCCAGCCCGGCGGACCCTAATTCACCCCTCCACTTT,CASSPSPADPNSPLHF
few,TRBJ2-5,TRBV2,TRBD1,TGTGCCAGCAGTGAACTAGGGACAGGGAGAGGAGAGACCCAGTACTTC,CASSELGTGRGETQYF
-,TRBJ2-7,TRBV7-6,TRBD2,TGTGCTAGCAGCGGGGGGGCCCCGGGTGAGCAGTACTTC,CASSGGAPGEQYF
many,TRBJ2-5,TRBV20-1,TRBD1,TGCAGTGCTAGTACAGGGGAAGAGACCCAGTACTTC,CSASTGEETQYF
-,TRBJ2-7,TRBV10-2,TRBD1,TGCGCCACCTCCGGGACAGGGGGGATAGAGCAGTACTTC,CATSGTGGIEQYF
-,TRBJ1-1,TRBV15,-,TGTGCTACCATACACATCCAAAACACTGAAGCTTTCTTT,CATIHIQNTEAFF
-,TRBJ1-1,TRBV6-5,-,TGTGCCAGCAGTTACTCTTTCGATGAAGCTTTCTTT,CASSYSFDEAFF
few,TRBJ1-5,TRBV20-1,TRBD1,TGCAGTGCTAGAGGACAGGGGGCCTCTCAGCCCCAGCATTTT,CSARGQGASQPQHF
-,TRBJ1-1,TRBV6-5,-,TGTGCCAGCAGCCGCGGGGGGTACACTGAAGCTTTCTTT,CASSRGGYTEAFF
many,TRBJ1-1,TRBV2,-,TGTGCCAGCAGTGTGCTTCGAGAAGCTTTCTTT,CASSVLREAFF
many,TRBJ2-7,TRBV20-1,TRBD2,TGCAGTGTCAAGTCGTCCCACGGAGCGGGAGGCAGCGAGCAGTACTTC,CSVKSSHGAGGSEQYF
-,TRBJ2-2,TRBV6-1,-,TGTGCCAGCAGTGAAGCGCTTGTTCGTACCGGGGAGCTGTTTTTT,CASSEALVRTGELFF
-,TRBJ1-6,TRBV28,TRBD1,TGTGCCAGCAGCCTAACAGGGGGCCATGGTTCACCCCTCCACTTT,CASSLTGGHGSPLHF
-,TRBJ2-2,TRBV25-1,TRBD2,TGTGCCAGCAGCCATGGACTAGCCGCGAACACCGGGGAGCTGTTTTTT,CASSHGLAANTGELFF
few,TRBJ1-4,TRBV7-6,-,TGTGCCAGCAGCCGTTTCGGGGAGGCTGAAAAACTGTTTTTT,CASSRFGEAEKLFF
few,TRBJ2-7,TRBV7-9,-,TGTGCCAGCAGCCACGTGGCAGGGGTCTTTTCCTACGAGCAGTACTTC,CASSHVAGVFSYEQYF
many,TRBJ1-3,TRBV15,-,TGTGCCACCAGCAGAGATAGGGCTGGAAACACCATATATTTT,CATSRDRAGNTIYF
many,TRBJ2-5,TRBV24-1,TRBD1,TGTGCCACCAGTGACCCTACGCCGGGACAGGGTAAAGAGACCCAGTACTTC,CATSDPTPGQGKETQYF
-,TRBJ1-5,TRBV24-1,TRBD1,TGTGCCACCAGGGGACAGGGGACAGGGGATCAGCCCCAGCATTTT,CATRGQGTGDQPQHF
many,TRBJ1-1,TRBV10-3,-,TGTGCCAGCAGTGAAGCGGTACCCGGTAACACTGAAGCTTTCTTT,CASSEAVPGNTEAFF
-,TRBJ2-2,TRBV11-1,TRBD1,TGTGCCAGCAGCCCCAACAGGGGGTTGAACACCGGGGAGCTGTTTTTT,CASSPNRGLNTGELFF
few,TRBJ1-2,TRBV7-2,-,TGTGCCAGCAGCTTATTGAGTAGTTTTCTCTATGGCTACACCTTC,CASSLLSSFLYGYTF
-,TRBJ2-5,TRBV7-7,-,TGTGCTAGCAGCTTCCTTGGGGGGGCTGGGGAGACCCAGTACTTC,CASSFLGGAGETQYF